Listed below are T cell receptor beta chains from one sample, sequenced in a study of pediatric ulcerative colitis. The data were produced by immunoSEQ multiplex PCR, yet TCRdb's version contains in-frame clones alone and is incomplete. In the table there are about 36,000 clones, approximately 82% of which are singletons. Sequences were obtained from blood. These receptors were collected from a girl aged 5 to 17 with moderate ulcerative colitis. Both conserved end residues are part of each CDR3. The D gene is left open where the match is weak. Size is omitted from some rows. Given values are once, few, many or a class for expanded clones.

v_call: TRBV5-4
clone_size: NA
d_call: NA
j_call: TRBJ2-7
cdr3_nt: TGTGCCAGCAGCTTGGACCGCGGTCTCTCCTACGAGCAGTACTTC
cdr3_aa: CASSLDRGLSYEQYF

v_call: TRBV6-5
clone_size: NA
d_call: NA
j_call: TRBJ1-1
cdr3_nt: TGTGCCAGCAGTTACTCGGTTGGGTCTATGAACACTGAAGCTTTCTTT
cdr3_aa: CASSYSVGSMNTEAFF

v_call: TRBV5-1
clone_size: NA
d_call: NA
j_call: TRBJ2-7
cdr3_nt: TGCGCCAGCAGCTTGGACTCAAACGAGCTCAACGAGCAGTACTTC
cdr3_aa: CASSLDSNELNEQYF

v_call: TRBV28
clone_size: NA
d_call: NA
j_call: TRBJ1-5
cdr3_nt: TGTGCCATCCTAAAGCGGCAGCCCTGGGGCAATCAGCCCCAGCATTTT
cdr3_aa: CAILKRQPWGNQPQHF

v_call: TRBV4-3
clone_size: NA
d_call: TRBD2
j_call: TRBJ2-5
cdr3_nt: TGCGCCAGCAGCCAAGTGAACGGGGGGTCGGGGGAGACCCAGTACTTC
cdr3_aa: CASSQVNGGSGETQYF

v_call: TRBV7-9
clone_size: NA
d_call: NA
j_call: TRBJ1-1
cdr3_nt: TGTGCCAGCAGCCAAGGACGGATGAACACTGAAGCTTTCTTT
cdr3_aa: CASSQGRMNTEAFF

v_call: TRBV6-1
clone_size: NA
d_call: NA
j_call: TRBJ1-4
cdr3_nt: TGTGCCAGCACCCTGACCGAGGCAACTAATGAAAAACTGTTTTTT
cdr3_aa: CASTLTEATNEKLFF

v_call: TRBV5-4
clone_size: few
d_call: NA
j_call: TRBJ1-3
cdr3_nt: TGTGCCAGCAGCTTGGGGGGAAACACCATATATTTT
cdr3_aa: CASSLGGNTIYF

v_call: TRBV27
clone_size: NA
d_call: NA
j_call: TRBJ2-1
cdr3_nt: TGTGCCAGCAGCTACCAGGGGCAGGGTAATGAGCAGTTCTTC
cdr3_aa: CASSYQGQGNEQFF

v_call: TRBV6-5
clone_size: NA
d_call: NA
j_call: TRBJ2-7
cdr3_nt: TGTGCCAGCAGTTACGGAGGCGAGCAGTACTTC
cdr3_aa: CASSYGGEQYF

v_call: TRBV7-2
clone_size: NA
d_call: NA
j_call: TRBJ1-2
cdr3_nt: TGTGCCAGCAGCTTAGAGTTCGGGTCGGGCTATGGCTACACCTTC
cdr3_aa: CASSLEFGSGYGYTF

v_call: TRBV19
clone_size: NA
d_call: NA
j_call: TRBJ1-4
cdr3_nt: TGTGCCAGCCAAATTTGGGGTGGTGAAAAACTGTTTTTT
cdr3_aa: CASQIWGGEKLFF

v_call: TRBV6-5
clone_size: NA
d_call: NA
j_call: TRBJ2-7
cdr3_nt: TGTGCCAGCAGTCAAATAGGGGGGGGCTACGAGCAGTACTTC
cdr3_aa: CASSQIGGGYEQYF

v_call: TRBV5-6
clone_size: NA
d_call: NA
j_call: TRBJ2-1
cdr3_nt: TGTGCCAGCAGCTTGGAAGGGGCGGGGAACCCCTACAATGAGCAGTTCTTC
cdr3_aa: CASSLEGAGNPYNEQFF

v_call: TRBV27
clone_size: NA
d_call: NA
j_call: TRBJ1-1
cdr3_nt: TGTGCCAGCAGTTCAGTTAACAGGATAATGAACACTGAAGCTTTCTTT
cdr3_aa: CASSSVNRIMNTEAFF

v_call: TRBV4-1
clone_size: once
d_call: TRBD2
j_call: TRBJ2-7
cdr3_nt: TGCGCCAGCAGCCAAGGGGAGGGACTAGCGGGAGACTACGAGCAGTACTTC
cdr3_aa: CASSQGEGLAGDYEQYF

v_call: TRBV11-2
clone_size: NA
d_call: TRBD2
j_call: TRBJ2-4
cdr3_nt: TGTGCCAGCAGCTTAGCGGGAGGGCTTCTAGCCAAAAACATTCAGTACTTC
cdr3_aa: CASSLAGGLLAKNIQYF

v_call: TRBV4-1
clone_size: once
d_call: NA
j_call: TRBJ1-6
cdr3_nt: TGCGCCAGCAGCCAAGATCGCGAAGTATACTATAATTCACCCCTCCACTTT
cdr3_aa: CASSQDREVYYNSPLHF

v_call: TRBV20-1
clone_size: NA
d_call: NA
j_call: TRBJ2-7
cdr3_nt: TGCAGTGCTAGAGAATGGGGAGAGCAGTACTTC
cdr3_aa: CSAREWGEQYF

v_call: TRBV7-8
clone_size: NA
d_call: TRBD1
j_call: TRBJ2-6
cdr3_nt: TGTGCCAGCAGCCCCCCAAGAGGCAGGGGGCTTGGTGGGGCCAACGTCCTGACTTTC
cdr3_aa: CASSPPRGRGLGGANVLTF

v_call: TRBV10-2
clone_size: NA
d_call: NA
j_call: TRBJ2-1
cdr3_nt: TGCGCCAGCAGCCCGGGCAGTAAGCTTGAGCAGTTCTTC
cdr3_aa: CASSPGSKLEQFF

v_call: TRBV7-9
clone_size: NA
d_call: NA
j_call: TRBJ1-5
cdr3_nt: TGTGCCAGCCCTAGCAATCAGCCCCAGCATTTT
cdr3_aa: CASPSNQPQHF